What follows describes a single T cell receptor beta chain. Sequenced by immunoSEQ multiplex PCR; TCRdb stores in-frame clones only, minus some. The data show around 200,000 clones, about 90% seen once. Assignment of participants to cohorts was predicated upon participant-reported clinical history. The data stem from a study of blood T cell repertoires in COVID-19. Study details: Whether acute or convalescent, the COVID-19 samples came from the United States, Italy and Spain.

V shed 5 bases and J 1 base; nucleotides not matched to a gene: 5. The CDR3 consists of 15 residues. In germline, CDR1 is MNHEY, CDR2 SVGAGI. V gene TRBV6-5 combines with J gene TRBJ1-3; 7 bases fit TRBD1. Material for sequencing was PBMCs or T cells enriched from blood (not recorded which). This sequence was found in a man aged 25 to 40 who had recovered from COVID-19. CDR3 in DNA: TGTGCCAGCAGTCCCCGGGACAGATCTGGAAACACCATATATTTT. Its protein product is CASSPRDRSGNTIYF.